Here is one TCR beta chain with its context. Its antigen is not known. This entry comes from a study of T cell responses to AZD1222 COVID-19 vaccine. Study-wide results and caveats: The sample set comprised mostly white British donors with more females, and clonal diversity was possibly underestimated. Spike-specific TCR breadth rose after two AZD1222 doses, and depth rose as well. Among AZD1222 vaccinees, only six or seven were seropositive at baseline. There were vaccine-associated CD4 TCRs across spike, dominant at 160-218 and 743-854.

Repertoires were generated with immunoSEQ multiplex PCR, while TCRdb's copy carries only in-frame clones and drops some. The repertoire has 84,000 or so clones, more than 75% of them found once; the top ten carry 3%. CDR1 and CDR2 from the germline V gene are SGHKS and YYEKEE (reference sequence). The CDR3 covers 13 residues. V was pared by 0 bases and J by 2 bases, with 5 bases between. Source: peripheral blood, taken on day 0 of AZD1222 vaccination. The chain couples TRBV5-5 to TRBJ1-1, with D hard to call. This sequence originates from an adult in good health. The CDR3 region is CASSLGINTEAFF. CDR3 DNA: TGTGCCAGCAGCTTGGGGATTAACACTGAAGCTTTCTTT. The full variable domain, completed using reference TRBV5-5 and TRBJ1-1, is DAGVTQSPTHLIKTRGQQVTLRCSPISGHKSVSWYQQVLGQGPQFIFQYYEKEERGRGNFPDRFSARQFPNYSSELNVNALLLGDSALYLCASSLGINTEAFFGQGTRLTVV.